These T cell receptor beta chains were read from a single sample in a study of blood T cell repertoires in COVID-19. Some clones are missing from TCRdb's copy, which holds only in-frame ones; the method was immunoSEQ multiplex PCR. This sample carries some 300,000 clones, 85% to 90% of them seen once, and the ten largest clones take about 4.5%. Sequences were obtained from PBMCs or T cells enriched from blood (not recorded which). The receptors derive from a woman between 18 and 30 years old with acute COVID-19. Each CDR3 is given without its conserved first and last residue.

v_call	j_call	cdr3_aa
TRBV19	TRBJ1-6	ASSETGGNSPLH
TRBV19	TRBJ2-1	ASRSHQGLADYNEQF
TRBV11-2	TRBJ2-1	ASILGGEYNEQF
TRBV27	TRBJ2-7	ASSLYDTRDEQY
TRBV6-5	TRBJ1-4	ASSYSRHLPNEKLF
TRBV27	TRBJ1-4	ASSGTATNEKLF
TRBV27	TRBJ1-5	ASSLGGYSNQPQH
TRBV10-3	TRBJ1-6	AIRPQPGGSSPLH
TRBV5-6	TRBJ1-1	ASSLAGRANTEAF
TRBV18	TRBJ2-7	ASSFQGRQGAYEQY
TRBV10-2	TRBJ2-1	ASSESRGSGLYNEQF
TRBV19	TRBJ1-2	ASSPAGGYGYT
TRBV19	TRBJ2-1	ASSIDRGAMGEQF
TRBV19	TRBJ2-1	ASSSGRVPNEQF
TRBV28	TRBJ1-1	ASSFGPGEAF
TRBV6-5	TRBJ2-6	ASTGLPGANVLT
TRBV11-3	TRBJ2-1	ASSLDQPSGSFNEQF
TRBV3-1/TRBV3-2	TRBJ2-7	ASSLETVTYEQY
TRBV9	TRBJ2-1	ASSGGLAVYNEQF
TRBV10-3	TRBJ1-1	AISGRGGAGTEAF
TRBV4-1	TRBJ2-1	ASSLDLGVNEQF
TRBV7-9	TRBJ2-5	ASSDTAGGTSGRKETQY
TRBV6-1	TRBJ1-2	ASSDPGQGVYGYT
TRBV7-9	TRBJ2-2	ASSLRDMRNTGELF
TRBV28	TRBJ1-5	ASSSDWNYQPQH
TRBV5-1	TRBJ2-3	ASSLTGGWEDTQY
TRBV27	TRBJ2-7	ASSFKAGSYEQY
TRBV19	TRBJ1-5	ASSTPDRAAQPQH
TRBV9	TRBJ2-1	ASSVPPSNEQF
TRBV19	TRBJ2-3	ASSTLTRSDTQY
TRBV5-1	TRBJ1-2	ASSLDGTPRSTYGYT
TRBV28	TRBJ2-2	ASSYPGQGMMF
TRBV28	TRBJ2-3	ASSWGSGDSQY
TRBV6-5	TRBJ1-3	ASRPAPGAGNTIY
TRBV6-5	TRBJ2-5	ASSYRTDQETQY
TRBV6-5	TRBJ1-2	ASSYSGSRGNGYT
TRBV10-3	TRBJ2-7	AISDPSSGGSSYEQY
TRBV27	TRBJ2-2	ASSLSISTGELF
TRBV6-5	TRBJ2-3	ASSPPEGRTQY
TRBV11-3	TRBJ2-2	ASSHPLDNTGELF
TRBV6-5	TRBJ2-7	ASSYDSHYEQY
TRBV7-3	TRBJ2-3	ASSLRGLAGGPDTQY
TRBV7-2	TRBJ2-4	ASSFRARGNIQY
TRBV4-2	TRBJ2-4	ASSELAKNIQY
TRBV24-1	TRBJ1-1	ATSDRDRGRTEAF
TRBV2	TRBJ1-1	ASTIQADPAMNTEAF
TRBV9	TRBJ2-2	ASSGTRGSYTGELF
TRBV28	TRBJ2-3	ASSLPQGLHTDTQY
TRBV6-5	TRBJ2-7	ATHSGSGYEQY
TRBV2	TRBJ1-1	ASSSRTGMTEAF
TRBV7-9	TRBJ1-2	ASIPLRYGYT
TRBV19	TRBJ1-1	ASSPPRTEAF
TRBV5-8	TRBJ2-3	ASSWETASTDTQY
TRBV5-8	TRBJ2-5	ASSISITVETQY
TRBV10-3	TRBJ1-1	AISPDRVEAF
TRBV10-3	TRBJ1-2	AISGDRESGYT
TRBV7-6	TRBJ1-6	ASSLEFGVGSPLH